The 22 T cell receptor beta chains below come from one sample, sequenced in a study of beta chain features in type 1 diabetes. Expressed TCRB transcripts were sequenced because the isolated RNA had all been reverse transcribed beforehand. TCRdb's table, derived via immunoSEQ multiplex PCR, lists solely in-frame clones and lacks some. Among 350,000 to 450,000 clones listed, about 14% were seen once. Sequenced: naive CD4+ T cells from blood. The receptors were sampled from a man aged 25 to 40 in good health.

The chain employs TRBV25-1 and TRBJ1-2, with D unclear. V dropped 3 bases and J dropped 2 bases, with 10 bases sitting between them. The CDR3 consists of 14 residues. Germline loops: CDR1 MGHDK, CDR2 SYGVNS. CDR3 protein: CASSEGGINYGYTF. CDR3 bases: TGTGCCAGCAGTGAGGGTGGGATAAACTATGGCTACACCTTC.

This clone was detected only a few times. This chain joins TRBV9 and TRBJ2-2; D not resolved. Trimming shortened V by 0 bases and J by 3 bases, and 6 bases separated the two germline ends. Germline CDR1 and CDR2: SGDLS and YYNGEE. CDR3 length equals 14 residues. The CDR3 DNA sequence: TGTGCCAGCAGCGTAGGGGCGGACACCGGGGAGCTGTTTTTT. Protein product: CASSVGADTGELFF. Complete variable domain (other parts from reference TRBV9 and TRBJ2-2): DSGVTQTPKHLITATGQRVTLRCSPRSGDLSVYWYQQSLDQGLQFLIQYYNGEERAKGNILERFSAQQFPDLHSELNLSSLELGDSALYFCASSVGADTGELFFGEGSRLTVL.

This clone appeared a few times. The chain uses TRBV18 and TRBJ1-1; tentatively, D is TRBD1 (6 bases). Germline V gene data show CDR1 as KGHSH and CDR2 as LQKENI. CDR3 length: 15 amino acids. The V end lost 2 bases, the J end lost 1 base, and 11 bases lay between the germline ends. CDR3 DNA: TGTGCCAGCTCACCAAACAGGGTCCGGAACACTGAAGCTTTCTTT. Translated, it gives CASSPNRVRNTEAFF.

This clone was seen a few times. The CDR3 is CAISDGLGRNEQFF. CDR3 bases: TGTGCCATCAGTGACGGTCTAGGGCGGAATGAGCAGTTCTTC. The V and J genes are TRBV10-3 and TRBJ2-1; D is uncertain. V was cut by 3 bases and J by 7 bases, with 13 bases left in between. Per the germline V gene, CDR1 is ENHRY and CDR2 is SYGVKD. This CDR3 region has 14 residues.

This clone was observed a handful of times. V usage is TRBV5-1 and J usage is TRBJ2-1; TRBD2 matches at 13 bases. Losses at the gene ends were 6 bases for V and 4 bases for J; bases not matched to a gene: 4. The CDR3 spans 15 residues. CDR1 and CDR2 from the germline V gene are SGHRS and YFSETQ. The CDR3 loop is CASNMGLAGYNEQFF. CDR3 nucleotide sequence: TGCGCCAGCAATATGGGACTAGCGGGGTACAATGAGCAGTTCTTC.

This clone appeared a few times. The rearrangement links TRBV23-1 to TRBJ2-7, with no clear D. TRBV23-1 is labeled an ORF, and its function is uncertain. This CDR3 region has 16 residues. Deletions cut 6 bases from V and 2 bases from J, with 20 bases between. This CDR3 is CASSLDPPWCAYEQYV. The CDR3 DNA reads TGCGCCAGCAGCCTTGACCCTCCCTGGTGTGCCTACGAGCAGTACGTC.

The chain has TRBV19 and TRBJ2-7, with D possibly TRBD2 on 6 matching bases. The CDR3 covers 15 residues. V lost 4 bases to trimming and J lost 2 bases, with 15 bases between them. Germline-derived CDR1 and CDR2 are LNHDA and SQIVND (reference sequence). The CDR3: CASSTGGATTYEQYF. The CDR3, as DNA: TGTGCCAGTAGTACTGGCGGGGCAACGACCTACGAGCAGTACTTC.

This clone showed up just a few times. The CDR3 is CASTPPGSLQGQYF. For the CDR3, the DNA is TGTGCCAGCACCCCTCCCGGATCCTTGCAAGGGCAGTACTTC. The chain links TRBV25-1 to TRBJ2-7; no definite D call. From germline, CDR1 is MGHDK and CDR2 SYGVNS. V lost 7 bases and J lost 9, with 22 bases in between. This CDR3 has 14 amino acids.

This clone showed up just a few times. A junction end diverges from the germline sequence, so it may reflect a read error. The DNA of the CDR3 is TGTGCCAGCGGCTTGTTGGTAGCGGGGGATACGCAGTATTTT. Its protein is CASGLLVAGDTQYF. The chain combines TRBV11-2 with TRBJ2-3; TRBD2 matches 8 bases. The CDR3 is 14 residues long. Germline CDR1 reads SGHAT; CDR2 reads FQNNGV. Filled out from reference TRBV11-2 and TRBJ2-3, the complete variable domain reads EAGVAQSPRYKIIEKRQSVAFWCNPISGHATLYWYQQILGQGPKLLIQFQNNGVVDDSQLPKDRFSAERLKGVDSTLKIQPAKLEDSAVYLCASGLLVAGDTQYFGPGTRLTVL.

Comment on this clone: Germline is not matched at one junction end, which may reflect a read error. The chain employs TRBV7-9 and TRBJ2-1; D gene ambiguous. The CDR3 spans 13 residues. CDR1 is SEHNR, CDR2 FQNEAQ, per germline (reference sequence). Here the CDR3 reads CSSSKTQYNEQFF. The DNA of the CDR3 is TGTTCCAGCAGCAAAACCCAGTACAATGAGCAGTTCTTC.

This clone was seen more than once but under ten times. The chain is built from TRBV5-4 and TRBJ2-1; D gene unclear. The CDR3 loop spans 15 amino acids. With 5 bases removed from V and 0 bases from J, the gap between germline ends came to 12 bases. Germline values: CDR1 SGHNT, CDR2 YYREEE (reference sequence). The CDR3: CASRIEFSSYNEQFF. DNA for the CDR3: TGTGCCAGCAGAATAGAATTCAGCTCCTACAATGAGCAGTTCTTC.

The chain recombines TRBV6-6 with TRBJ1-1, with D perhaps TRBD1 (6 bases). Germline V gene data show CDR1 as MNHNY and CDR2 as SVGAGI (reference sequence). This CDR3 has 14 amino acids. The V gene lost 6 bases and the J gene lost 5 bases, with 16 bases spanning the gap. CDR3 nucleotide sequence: TGTGCCAGCAGCCCGCCAGGGGCGAGGACTGAAGCTTTCTTT. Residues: CASSPPGARTEAFF.

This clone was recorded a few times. For the CDR3, the DNA is TGCAGCGCAACCTACGGCGATACGCAGTATTTT. This encodes CSATYGDTQYF. The chain has TRBV29-1 and TRBJ2-3; D unclear. The CDR3 runs to 11 residues. Germline CDR1 is SQVTM and CDR2 is ANQGSEA. Trimming took 7 bases from V and 6 from J, leaving 11 bases between them.

CDR3 sequence reads: CATGSVNTGELFF. CDR3 nucleotides: TGTGCCACCGGCTCGGTGAACACCGGGGAGCTGTTTTTT. V and J are TRBV6-8 and TRBJ2-2; no reliable D call. The germline V gene encodes CDR1 MNHGY and CDR2 SAAAGT. V was pared by 10 bases and J by 1 base, with 10 bases between. CDR3 size: 13 residues.

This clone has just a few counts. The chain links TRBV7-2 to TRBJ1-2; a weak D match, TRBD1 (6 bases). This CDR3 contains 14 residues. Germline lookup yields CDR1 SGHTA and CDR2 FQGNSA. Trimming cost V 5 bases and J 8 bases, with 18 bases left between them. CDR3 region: CASSPDRGRGGYTF. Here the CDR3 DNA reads TGTGCCAGCAGCCCCGACCGGGGGCGAGGCGGCTACACCTTC.

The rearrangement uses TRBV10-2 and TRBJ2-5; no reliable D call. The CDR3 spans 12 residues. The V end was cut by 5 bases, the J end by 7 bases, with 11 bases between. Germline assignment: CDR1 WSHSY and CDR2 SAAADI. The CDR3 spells CASSIEWGTQYF. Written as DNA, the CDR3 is TGCGCCAGCAGTATTGAGTGGGGGACCCAGTACTTC.

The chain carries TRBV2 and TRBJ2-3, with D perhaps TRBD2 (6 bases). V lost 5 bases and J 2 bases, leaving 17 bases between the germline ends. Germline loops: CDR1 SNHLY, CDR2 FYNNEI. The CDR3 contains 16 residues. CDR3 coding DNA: TGTGCCAGCAGTCCTTACGGGACTTCTCACACAGATACGCAGTATTTT. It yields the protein CASSPYGTSHTDTQYF.

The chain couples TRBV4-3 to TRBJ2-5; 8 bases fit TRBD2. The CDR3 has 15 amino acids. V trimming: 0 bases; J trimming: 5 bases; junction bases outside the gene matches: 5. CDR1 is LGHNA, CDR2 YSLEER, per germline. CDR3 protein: CASSQDLAGRETQYF. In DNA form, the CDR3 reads TGCGCCAGCAGCCAAGACCTAGCGGGCCGGGAGACCCAGTACTTC.

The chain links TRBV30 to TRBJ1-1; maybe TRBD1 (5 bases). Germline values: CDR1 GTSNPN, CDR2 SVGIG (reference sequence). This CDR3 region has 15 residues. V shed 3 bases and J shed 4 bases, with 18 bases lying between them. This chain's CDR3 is CAWSPGWGSGTEAFF. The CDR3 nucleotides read TGTGCCTGGAGCCCCGGGTGGGGGTCGGGCACTGAAGCTTTCTTT.

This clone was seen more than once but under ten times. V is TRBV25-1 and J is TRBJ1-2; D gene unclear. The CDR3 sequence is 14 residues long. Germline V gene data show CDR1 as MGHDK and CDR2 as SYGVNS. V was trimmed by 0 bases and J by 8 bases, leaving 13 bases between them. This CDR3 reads CASSEYLPTGGYTF. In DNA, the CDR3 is TGTGCCAGCAGTGAATATCTCCCCACGGGGGGCTACACCTTC.

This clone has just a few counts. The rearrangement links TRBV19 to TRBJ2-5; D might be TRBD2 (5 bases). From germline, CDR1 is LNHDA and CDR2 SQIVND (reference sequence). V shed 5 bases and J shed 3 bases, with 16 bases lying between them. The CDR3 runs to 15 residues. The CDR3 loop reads CASSPRLPGKETQYF. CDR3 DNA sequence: TGTGCCAGTAGTCCAAGACTACCCGGTAAAGAGACCCAGTACTTC. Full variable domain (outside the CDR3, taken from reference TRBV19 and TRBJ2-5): DGGITQSPKYLFRKEGQNVTLSCEQNLNHDAMYWYRQDPGQGLRLIYYSQIVNDFQKGDIAEGYSVSREKKESFPLTVTSAQKNPTAFYLCASSPRLPGKETQYFGPGTRLLVL.

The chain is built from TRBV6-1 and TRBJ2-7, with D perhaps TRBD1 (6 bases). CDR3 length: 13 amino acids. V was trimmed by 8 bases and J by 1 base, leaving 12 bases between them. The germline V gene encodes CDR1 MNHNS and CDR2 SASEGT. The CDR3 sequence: CASRPQGSYEQYF. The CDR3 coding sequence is TGTGCCAGCCGACCACAGGGTTCCTACGAGCAGTACTTC.